This T cell receptor (beta chain) emerged from a study of patients and donors after allogeneic stem cell transplantation. TCRdb called the RT-PCR reads again in MiXCR, with one record for every CDR3 protein. The table lists about a million distinct CDR3 sequences, more than 15% of them singletons. V gave up 6 bases and J gave up 3 bases, with 21 bases separating them. The CDR3 contains 15 residues. From germline, CDR1 is SQVTM and CDR2 ANQGSEA. This clonotype occurred a few times. J is TRBJ2-7 and V is TRBV29-1; unclear D gene. Sequenced material: blood, either unsorted or a sorted T cell fraction (not recorded which). This clonotype was sampled from a human donor who was either an allogeneic HSCT recipient or a stem cell or donor lymphocyte infusion donor (not recorded which). It is not recorded whose cells these are; they may come from a transplant donor. CDR3 bases: TGCAGCGTAGCGAAAGGGCAGGATTCCATCTACGAGCAGTACTTC. This codes for CSVAKGQDSIYEQYF.